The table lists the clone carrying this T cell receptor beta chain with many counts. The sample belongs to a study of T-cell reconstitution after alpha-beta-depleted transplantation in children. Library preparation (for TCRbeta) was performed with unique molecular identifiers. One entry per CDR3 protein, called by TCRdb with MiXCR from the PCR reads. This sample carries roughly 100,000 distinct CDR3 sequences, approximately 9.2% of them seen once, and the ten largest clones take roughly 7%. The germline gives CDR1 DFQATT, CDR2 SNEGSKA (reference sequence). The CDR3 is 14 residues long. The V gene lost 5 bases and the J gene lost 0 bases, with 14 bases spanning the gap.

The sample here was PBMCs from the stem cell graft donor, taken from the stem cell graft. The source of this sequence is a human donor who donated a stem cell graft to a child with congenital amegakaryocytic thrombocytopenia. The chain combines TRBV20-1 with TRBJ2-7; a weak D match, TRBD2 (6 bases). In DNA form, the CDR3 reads TGCAGTGCTTCAAGACGGGGGAGCTCCTACGAGCAGTACTTC. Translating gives CSASRRGSSYEQYF.